The next 31 T cell receptor beta chains were all read from a single sample in a study of cytotoxic CD8 clonotypes in ibrutinib-treated CLL. Produced via immunoSEQ multiplex PCR; TCRdb's table is partial and in-frame only. Counted here are under 200,000 clones, roughly four fifths occurring once; the ten biggest clones make up approximately 2%. Here the sequenced sample was PBMCs, taken after 12 months of ibrutinib treatment. These receptors were obtained from a human donor with chronic lymphocytic leukemia.

The rearrangement links TRBV6-6 to TRBJ1-1; D is perhaps TRBD1 (5 bases). Trimming removed 0 bases at V and 1 base at J, with 12 bases between. This CDR3 has 16 amino acids. Per the germline V gene, CDR1 is MNHNY and CDR2 is SVGAGI (reference sequence). CDR3 residues: CASSYSRRQSNTEAFF. The CDR3 DNA reads TGTGCCAGCAGTTACTCGAGGCGACAGTCGAACACTGAAGCTTTCTTT.

This chain connects TRBV7-2 to TRBJ1-5; no reliable D call. This CDR3 has 13 amino acids. The V end lost 5 bases, the J end lost 9 bases, and 14 bases lay between the germline ends. CDR1 and CDR2 (germline): SGHTA, FQGNSA. CDR3 in amino acids: CASSQWETGPQHF. CDR3 bases: TGTGCCAGCAGCCAGTGGGAGACTGGGCCCCAGCATTTT.

V and J are TRBV27 and TRBJ2-7; no reliable D call. The CDR3 contains 14 residues. With 5 bases removed from V and 6 bases from J, the gap between germline ends came to 17 bases. CDR1 and CDR2 (germline): MNHEY, SMNVEV (reference sequence). The CDR3 is CASSTRAKTSEQYF. The CDR3 DNA is TGTGCCAGCAGTACCCGGGCAAAGACCTCCGAGCAGTACTTC.

This clone was recorded only once. The chain joins TRBV4-3 to TRBJ2-2; no clear D gene. CDR1 is LGHNA, CDR2 YSLEER, per germline. This CDR3 is 15 amino acids long. The V gene lost 0 bases and the J gene lost 2 bases, with 7 bases spanning the gap. The CDR3 protein is CASSQDMTNTGELFF. The CDR3 DNA reads TGCGCCAGCAGCCAAGATATGACCAACACCGGGGAGCTGTTTTTT.

V is TRBV7-2 and J is TRBJ2-1; maybe TRBD2 (6 bases). V gave up 2 bases and J gave up 2 bases, with 13 bases separating them. CDR3 size: 16 residues. Germline CDR1 reads SGHTA; CDR2 reads FQGNSA. In DNA, the CDR3 is TGTGCCAGCAGCTTATCCTACGGGAGAACCTACAATGAGCAGTTCTTC. Translating gives CASSLSYGRTYNEQFF.

The rearrangement joins TRBV19 to TRBJ2-3; a possible D gene is TRBD2 (6 bases). CDR1 LNHDA and CDR2 SQIVND come from the germline V gene (reference sequence). V was cut by 5 bases and J by 3 bases, with 18 bases left in between. The CDR3 loop spans 16 amino acids. The CDR3 spells CASSVLGTRGTDTQYF. In DNA form, the CDR3 reads TGTGCCAGTAGTGTCCTAGGCACCCGGGGGACAGATACGCAGTATTTT.

The rearrangement joins TRBV7-8 to TRBJ2-5, with TRBD1 matching 10 bases. The CDR3 is made up of 13 amino acids. V was clipped by 5 bases and J by 7 bases; unmatched bases: 4. Per germline, CDR1 SGHVS and CDR2 FQNEAQ. The CDR3 DNA sequence: TGTGCCAGCAGCCCAGGGACAGGGGCGACCCAGTACTTC. It codes for CASSPGTGATQYF.

The chain recombines TRBV9 with TRBJ2-6; TRBD1 aligns across 7 bases. The CDR3 runs 18 residues. Germline assignment: CDR1 SGDLS and CDR2 YYNGEE. J lost 0 bases, V lost 1 base, and 7 bases had no gene match. The CDR3 bases are TGTGCCAGCAGCGTATCCGGGACAGCGTTCTCTGGGGCCAACGTCCTGACTTTC. Amino acids: CASSVSGTAFSGANVLTF. The variable domain in full, completed from reference TRBV9 and TRBJ2-6, reads DSGVTQTPKHLITATGQRVTLRCSPRSGDLSVYWYQQSLDQGLQFLIQYYNGEERAKGNILERFSAQQFPDLHSELNLSSLELGDSALYFCASSVSGTAFSGANVLTFGAGSRLTVL.

This clone has a handful of counts. The chain employs TRBV7-3 and TRBJ2-7; tentatively, D is TRBD2 (6 bases). V lost 5 bases and J 4 bases, leaving 15 bases between the germline ends. This CDR3 comprises 14 residues. The germline V gene encodes CDR1 SGHTA and CDR2 FQGTGA. This chain's CDR3 is CASSPSGRLYEQYF. Written as DNA, the CDR3 is TGTGCCAGCAGCCCCTCGGGGAGGCTATACGAGCAGTACTTC.

At least ten counts were recorded for this clone. This sequence joins TRBV18 and TRBJ2-2; 8 nucleotides align to TRBD1. The CDR3 has 16 amino acids. CDR1 and CDR2 from the germline V gene are KGHSH and LQKENI. After removal of 3 bases from V and 3 bases from J, the junction contained 6 bases not matched to a gene. CDR3: CASSPPDRVDTGELFF. The CDR3 DNA reads as TGTGCCAGCTCACCGCCGGACAGGGTGGACACCGGGGAGCTGTTTTTT.

V is TRBV2 and J is TRBJ2-7; no clear D. The V gene's germline CDR1 is SNHLY and CDR2 FYNNEI. The V end was cut by 5 bases, the J end by 0 bases, with 5 bases between. The CDR3 consists of 12 residues. CDR3 in amino acids: CASSTPSYEQYF. The CDR3 DNA follows: TGTGCCAGCAGTACTCCCTCCTACGAGCAGTACTTC.

V is TRBV10-3 and J is TRBJ1-5, with 7 nucleotides matching TRBD1. The germline CDR1 and CDR2 sequences are ENHRY and SYGVKD. Trimming removed 2 bases from V and 2 bases from J; junction bases left unmatched: 3. The CDR3 has 15 residues. The DNA for the CDR3 is TGTGCCATCAGTGAGACAGGACAGGGCAATCAGCCCCAGCATTTT. This translates into CAISETGQGNQPQHF.

This CDR3 is CASSSGTGSRLQYF. In DNA, the CDR3 is TGTGCCAGCAGTTCAGGGACAGGTTCTCGCCTGCAGTACTTC. The V and J genes are TRBV7-2 and TRBJ2-7; 8 bases fit TRBD1. The CDR3 spans 14 residues. Per the germline V gene, CDR1 is SGHTA and CDR2 is FQGNSA. Losses at the gene ends were 6 bases for V and 9 bases for J; bases not matched to a gene: 13. The full variable domain, completed using reference TRBV7-2 and TRBJ2-7, is GAGVSQSPSNKVTEKGKDVELRCDPISGHTALYWYRQSLGQGLEFLIYFQGNSAPDKSGLPSDRFSAERTGGSVSTLTIQRTQQEDSAVYLCASSSGTGSRLQYFGPGTRLTVT.

V gene TRBV21-1 combines with J gene TRBJ1-6; no check of the table's D call, TRBD1, against the DNA was made. TRBV21-1 has pseudogene status. The CDR3 is made up of 16 amino acids. DNA for the CDR3: TGTGCCAGCAGCACCCGACAGAGCTCCTATAATTCACCCCTCCACTTT. Translated: CASSTRQSSYNSPLHF.

The V gene is TRBV9, the J gene TRBJ2-7; 9 bases are shared with TRBD2. The CDR3 contains 14 residues. The V and J ends lost 5 bases and 3 bases, in that order; junction bases with no gene match: 6. Germline CDR1 and CDR2: SGDLS and YYNGEE. CDR3 in amino acids: CASSRTSANYEQYF. The CDR3 DNA sequence: TGTGCCAGCAGTCGGACTAGCGCCAACTACGAGCAGTACTTC.

J is TRBJ2-2 and V is TRBV6-5; either TRBD1 or TRBD2 may supply D (6 bases each). V was pared by 6 bases and J by 6 bases, with 17 bases between. The CDR3 length is 15 residues. Germline CDR1 and CDR2: MNHEY and SVGAGI. The CDR3 DNA sequence: TGTGCCAGCAGAGAGGAGGGACAAATAGCCGGGGAGCTGTTTTTT. Encoded protein: CASREEGQIAGELFF.

The chain has TRBV5-6 and TRBJ1-2; D is perhaps TRBD1 (6 bases). V was pared by 2 bases and J by 6 bases, with 8 bases between. CDR1 and CDR2 (germline): SGHDT, YYEEEE. This CDR3 has 12 residues. CDR3 in DNA: TGTGCCAGCAGCTTCTCAGGGGATGGCTACACCTTC. Protein product: CASSFSGDGYTF.

The rearrangement uses TRBV11-1 and TRBJ2-1; 7 nucleotides line up with TRBD1. Germline CDR1 and CDR2: SGHAT and FQDESV (reference sequence). Trimming removed 4 bases from V and 3 bases from J; junction bases left unmatched: 3. The CDR3 has 14 amino acids. This CDR3 reads CASSYGTVYNEQFF. The CDR3 coding sequence is TGTGCCAGCAGCTACGGGACAGTCTACAATGAGCAGTTCTTC.

V is TRBV5-6 and J is TRBJ2-1; no clear D. Germline CDR1 and CDR2: SGHDT and YYEEEE. The length of the CDR3 is 16 residues. Trimming pared 4 bases from V and 7 bases from J, leaving 21 bases between. The CDR3 here is CASSPRPVILRNEQFF. Written as DNA, the CDR3 is TGTGCCAGCAGCCCCCGACCGGTTATTCTTAGGAATGAGCAGTTCTTC.

The genes are TRBV7-9 and TRBJ1-1; 12 nucleotides agree with TRBD1. CDR1 and CDR2 from the germline V gene are SEHNR and FQNEAQ (reference sequence). The CDR3 covers 16 residues. Losses at the gene ends were 1 base for V and 7 bases for J; bases not matched to a gene: 7. The CDR3 coding sequence is TGTGCCAGCAGCTTAGGGCCGGGACAGGGGGCGAGTGAAGCTTTCTTT. Protein: CASSLGPGQGASEAFF.

The gene calls are TRBV27 and TRBJ1-5; D might be TRBD1 (5 bases). Germline CDR1 MNHEY, CDR2 SMNVEV (reference sequence). CDR3 size: 13 residues. V gave up 0 bases and J gave up 7 bases, with 7 bases separating them. The DNA for the CDR3 is TGTGCCAGCAGTTTATCAGGGGACCAGCCCCAGCATTTT. It specifies CASSLSGDQPQHF.

The chain links TRBV5-5 to TRBJ2-5, with 8 bases aligning to TRBD1. The germline gives CDR1 SGHKS, CDR2 YYEKEE (reference sequence). Trimming at V came to 4 bases and at J to 5 bases, leaving 7 bases not matched to a gene. The CDR3 loop spans 14 amino acids. Written as DNA, the CDR3 is TGTGCCAGCAGCCCGGGACAGGCGTGGGAGACCCAGTACTTC. Its protein is CASSPGQAWETQYF.

The chain is built from TRBV6-6 and TRBJ1-5; D perhaps matches TRBD1 (5 bases). The CDR3 extends over 15 amino acids. Trimming removed 2 bases at V and 1 base at J, with 9 bases between. From germline, CDR1 is MNHNY and CDR2 SVGAGI (reference sequence). CDR3 protein: CASSYPRASNQPQHF. The DNA of the CDR3 is TGTGCCAGCAGTTACCCCAGGGCCAGCAATCAGCCCCAGCATTTT.

V is TRBV11-2 and J is TRBJ1-1; no clear D. Per germline, CDR1 SGHAT and CDR2 FQNNGV. The CDR3 sequence is 14 residues long. V lost 4 bases to trimming and J lost 2 bases, with 11 bases between them. CDR3 region: CASSYESSNTEAFF. CDR3 DNA sequence: TGTGCCAGCAGCTATGAGTCCTCTAACACTGAAGCTTTCTTT.

The V call is TRBV5-4, the J call TRBJ2-3; 8 bases agree with TRBD2. The CDR3 is 15 amino acids. Trimming removed 0 bases from V and 5 bases from J; junction bases left unmatched: 5. The germline CDR1 and CDR2 sequences are SGHNT and YYREEE (reference sequence). DNA of the CDR3: TGTGCCAGCAGCTTGGCGGGGGCGGGAGGAGATACGCAGTATTTT. Its protein is CASSLAGAGGDTQYF.

There are many counts of this clone. This chain connects TRBV19 to TRBJ1-5; D remains ambiguous. CDR1 is LNHDA and CDR2 is SQIVND in the germline V gene (reference sequence). This CDR3 has 13 amino acids. The V end was cut by 4 bases, the J end by 2 bases, with 6 bases between. The CDR3 loop reads CASSTGRNQPQHF. The CDR3 DNA follows: TGTGCCAGTAGTACCGGACGCAATCAGCCCCAGCATTTT.

CDR3 sequence reads: CASSQEGGTGLGEQYF. The CDR3 nucleotides are TGTGCCAGCAGCCAAGAGGGAGGGACAGGGTTAGGCGAGCAGTACTTC. The chain has TRBV4-2 and TRBJ2-7, with 9 bases fitting TRBD1. The CDR3 loop spans 16 amino acids. Germline-derived CDR1 and CDR2 are LGHNA and YNFKEQ. Unmatched junction bases numbered 9, after V lost 0 bases and J lost 6 bases.

This chain links TRBV27 with TRBJ1-2; no clear D. CDR1 is MNHEY and CDR2 is SMNVEV in the germline V gene (reference sequence). The V end was cut by 1 base, the J end by 4 bases, with 10 bases between. The CDR3 runs to 14 residues. The CDR3 sequence is CASSLYAVGYGYTF. The CDR3 DNA reads as TGTGCCAGCAGTTTATACGCGGTGGGCTATGGCTACACCTTC.

The V call is TRBV7-2, the J call TRBJ1-3, with D unclear. The germline gives CDR1 SGHTA, CDR2 FQGNSA. The CDR3 is 16 residues long. V was pared by 1 base and J by 0 bases, with 10 bases between. The CDR3 region is CASSLVPTSSGNTIYF. The DNA for the CDR3 is TGTGCCAGCAGCTTAGTACCCACCAGCTCTGGAAACACCATATATTTT.

This chain connects TRBV19 to TRBJ2-2; TRBD2 agrees at 12 bases. The CDR3 runs 17 residues. Per the germline V gene, CDR1 is LNHDA and CDR2 is SQIVND (reference sequence). J was trimmed by 5 bases and V by 1 base; bases with no gene match: 5. The CDR3 sequence is CASSIGASGRGTGELFF. The CDR3, as DNA: TGTGCCAGTAGTATAGGGGCTAGCGGGAGGGGTACCGGGGAGCTGTTTTTT.

V gene TRBV5-6 combines with J gene TRBJ2-5; 10 nucleotides align to TRBD1. V was clipped by 4 bases and J by 5 bases; unmatched bases: 2. This CDR3 comprises 13 residues. Looked up from germline, CDR1 is SGHDT and CDR2 is YYEEEE. The CDR3, as DNA: TGTGCCAGCAGCCGGGACAGGGGCGAGACCCAGTACTTC. Translating gives CASSRDRGETQYF.